One sample yielded the 7 T cell receptor beta chains listed below, sequenced in a study of blood T cell repertoires in COVID-19. TCRdb keeps only in-frame clones here, not all; method: immunoSEQ multiplex PCR. The table has roughly 360,000 clones, around 86% seen once. The sequencing input was PBMCs or T cells enriched from blood (not recorded which). The receptor set was obtained from a woman aged 50 to 60 who had recovered from COVID-19.

This chain uses TRBV27 with TRBJ1-2; 9 bases line up with TRBD1. The CDR3 extends over 15 amino acids. Germline assignment: CDR1 MNHEY and CDR2 SMNVEV (reference sequence). V lost 6 bases to trimming and J lost 6 bases; unmatched junction nucleotides: 11. This CDR3 is CASRSGTGGFNGYTF. CDR3 DNA sequence: TGTGCCAGCAGGTCGGGAACAGGGGGCTTCAATGGCTACACCTTC.

This clone has a handful of counts. The chain is built from TRBV27 and TRBJ1-2, with D unclear. The CDR3 totals 16 residues. Germline loops: CDR1 MNHEY, CDR2 SMNVEV (reference sequence). V was shortened by 0 bases and J by 4 bases, with 15 bases between the two germline ends. CDR3 sequence: CASSLSSSGISYGYTF. In DNA, the CDR3 is TGTGCCAGCAGTTTATCGAGTTCCGGGATCAGCTATGGCTACACCTTC.

This sequence joins TRBV30 and TRBJ2-5; D perhaps matches TRBD2 (7 bases). This CDR3 comprises 14 residues. CDR1 and CDR2 from the germline V gene are GTSNPN and SVGIG (reference sequence). With 2 bases removed from V and 4 bases from J, the gap between germline ends came to 14 bases. The CDR3 DNA is TGTGCCTGGAGTAAAGGGGGGGAGTCAGAGACCCAGTACTTC. The encoded protein is CAWSKGGESETQYF.

The chain recombines TRBV23-1 with TRBJ1-5; 7 bases match TRBD1. TRBV23-1 is noted as an ORF with a role that remains uncertain. After removal of 8 bases from V and 2 bases from J, the junction contained 6 bases not matched to a gene. The CDR3 covers 14 residues. This CDR3 is CASLPRGGNQPQHF. CDR3 sequence (DNA): TGCGCCAGCCTCCCCAGGGGGGGCAATCAGCCCCAGCATTTT.

This chain links TRBV27 with TRBJ2-7, with TRBD2 matching 8 bases. Looked up from germline, CDR1 is MNHEY and CDR2 is SMNVEV (reference sequence). This CDR3 region has 13 residues. V trimming: 5 bases; J trimming: 4 bases; junction bases outside the gene matches: 4. The CDR3 here is CASSPGLGYEQYF. The CDR3 DNA reads TGTGCCAGCAGTCCGGGACTAGGATACGAGCAGTACTTC.

CDR3 DNA: TGTGCCTGGAGTGTAAGTACAAACTACGAGCAGTACTTC. Translating gives CAWSVSTNYEQYF. The chain employs TRBV30 and TRBJ2-7, with D unclear. The CDR3 has 13 amino acids. Germline assignment: CDR1 GTSNPN and CDR2 SVGIG (reference sequence). The V and J ends lost 0 bases and 3 bases respectively, with 9 bases between them.

This rearrangement joins TRBV19 to TRBJ2-1, with 10 bases identical to TRBD2. The CDR3 runs 17 residues. In germline, CDR1 is LNHDA, CDR2 SQIVND (reference sequence). V lost 2 bases and J lost 8; bases outside the gene matches: 12. The DNA for the CDR3 is TGTGCCAGTAGTATATCCCCAGCGGGAGGGAGAGGTGATGAGCAGTTCTTC. Its protein product is CASSISPAGGRGDEQFF.